The 4 T cell receptor beta chains listed next were all sequenced from one sample in a study of blood T cell repertoires in COVID-19. Sequencing was performed with immunoSEQ multiplex PCR; in TCRdb, only in-frame clones are kept and a portion is missing. This repertoire shows roughly 400,000 clones, approximately 90% found once; its top ten account for about 10%. The sequenced sample consisted of PBMCs or T cells enriched from blood (not recorded which). The receptors were gathered from a woman aged 45-65 years who had recovered from COVID-19.

The chain joins TRBV6-2 or TRBV6-3 to TRBJ1-5; 9 nucleotides agree with TRBD1. The CDR3 extends over 16 amino acids. From germline, CDR1 is MNHEY and CDR2 SVGEGT. V lost 5 bases, J lost 0 bases, and 5 bases stayed unmatched. CDR3 sequence: CASSNRGRGSNQPQHF. The CDR3 bases are TGTGCCAGCAGTAACAGGGGGCGAGGTAGCAATCAGCCCCAGCATTTT.

This clone was counted once. The chain has TRBV29-1 and TRBJ1-2; 9 nucleotides match TRBD1. The CDR3 loop spans 11 amino acids. Germline CDR1 reads SQVTM; CDR2 reads ANQGSEA. V lost 7 bases and J lost 8; bases outside the gene matches: 5. CDR3 amino acids: CSAGTGSGYTF. The CDR3 DNA sequence: TGCAGCGCAGGGACAGGGAGCGGCTACACCTTC.

V gene TRBV7-2 combines with J gene TRBJ2-5; 7 bases agree with TRBD1. V shed 3 bases and J 0 bases; nucleotides not matched to a gene: 4. Germline V gene sequence: CDR1 SGHTA, CDR2 FQGNSA. The CDR3 has 15 residues. The CDR3 here is CASSLGQTYQETQYF. The DNA for the CDR3 is TGTGCCAGCAGCTTGGGACAGACATACCAAGAGACCCAGTACTTC.

The rearrangement uses TRBV24-1 and TRBJ2-5, with 7 bases matching TRBD1. Germline V gene lookup returns CDR1 KGHDR and CDR2 SFDVKD. The CDR3 spans 14 residues. With 4 bases clipped from V and 2 bases from J, the junction kept 3 bases outside the gene matches. The chain's CDR3 is CATSDRDRQETQYF. The DNA of the CDR3 is TGTGCCACCAGTGACAGGGACAGACAAGAGACCCAGTACTTC.